This T cell receptor beta chain was retrieved from a study of vaccination effects on CD4 cells after COVID-19. Method: immunoSEQ multiplex PCR; TCRdb's copy keeps in-frame clones and lacks some. The table has 15,000 to 20,000 clones, around 76% seen once. This clone is labeled medium-sized. Its target is unknown. Ahead of sequencing, the ViraFEST assay grew antigen-specific CD4+ T cells using viral peptide pools. Culturing for about 10 days preceded CD4+ T cell isolation. By PCR, the person was confirmed to have had SARS-CoV-2 infection between March and December 2020. Two doses of BNT162b2 or mRNA-1273 vaccine were administered to participants. Sequenced here: CD4+ T cells from PBMCs cultured with SARS-CoV-2 spike peptides, sampled after COVID-19 vaccination. The sequence came from a human donor who had a prior SARS-CoV-2 infection.

Here the CDR3 DNA reads TGTGCCACCAGTGAGACAGGGAGGGTGTACAATGAGCAGTTCTTC. Its translation is CATSETGRVYNEQFF. The rearrangement uses TRBV24-1 and TRBJ2-1, with D perhaps matching TRBD1 or TRBD2 (7 bases each). V was pared by 4 bases and J by 4 bases, with 13 bases between. This CDR3 has 15 residues. The V gene's germline CDR1 is KGHDR and CDR2 SFDVKD.